One and the same sample provided the 25 T cell receptor beta chains below, sequenced in a study of cytomegalovirus exposure and HLA in healthy donors. Sequencing was performed with immunoSEQ multiplex PCR; in TCRdb, only in-frame clones are kept and a portion is missing. Of some 59,000 clones in the sample, 89% are singletons; the top ten hold about 16%. The specimen was PBMCs. The receptors were sampled from a woman aged 18 to 35 in good health and CMV-seronegative.

This clone was observed once. The V call is TRBV28, the J call TRBJ2-1; 11 bases map to TRBD1. The CDR3 has 15 amino acids. Germline loops: CDR1 MDHEN, CDR2 SYDVKM. V lost 4 bases, J lost 11 bases, and 10 bases stayed unmatched. The CDR3 loop is CASSSGQGAAFKQFF. The CDR3 nucleotides are TGTGCCAGCAGTTCCGGACAGGGGGCGGCTTTCAAGCAGTTCTTC.

The chain joins TRBV19 to TRBJ1-5; 10 bases fit TRBD1. The CDR3 is made up of 13 amino acids. Germline V gives CDR1 LNHDA, CDR2 SQIVND (reference sequence). Unmatched junction bases numbered 5, after V lost 9 bases and J lost 6 bases. Here the CDR3 reads CASSGTGVQPQHF. As DNA, the CDR3 is TGTGCCAGCTCCGGGACAGGGGTTCAGCCCCAGCATTTT.

The V and J genes are TRBV14 and TRBJ1-4; TRBD1 is a possible D gene (5 bases). The CDR3 covers 14 residues. Germline CDR1 reads SGHDN; CDR2 reads FVKESK. V was cut by 2 bases and J by 2 bases, with 6 bases left in between. The CDR3 here is CASSQQGTNEKLFF. The CDR3 DNA sequence: TGTGCCAGCAGCCAACAGGGTACTAATGAAAAACTGTTTTTT.

The CDR3 sequence: CASSPVGGLETQYF. The CDR3 bases are TGTGCCAGCAGCCCTGTGGGAGGGTTAGAGACCCAGTACTTC. The rearrangement uses TRBV7-3 and TRBJ2-5; TRBD2 matches at 7 bases. Trimming at V came to 5 bases and at J to 4 bases, leaving 7 bases not matched to a gene. Germline V CDR1 and CDR2: SGHTA, FQGTGA. CDR3 length: 14 amino acids.

Written as DNA, the CDR3 is TGTGCCAGCAAGCGTTTTAACTATGGCTACACCTTC. Its translation is CASKRFNYGYTF. The V call is TRBV2, the J call TRBJ1-2; no firm D call. The CDR3 contains 12 residues. Germline CDR1 SNHLY, CDR2 FYNNEI. V lost 7 bases and J 1 base, leaving 7 bases between the germline ends.

The rearrangement joins TRBV10-1 to TRBJ1-1, with D perhaps TRBD1 (6 bases). Germline CDR1 WNHNN, CDR2 SYGVQD (reference sequence). The CDR3 consists of 14 residues. V was trimmed by 2 bases and J by 0 bases, leaving 7 bases between them. CDR3 nucleotides: TGCGCCAGCAGTGAGCAGGGGCTGAACACTGAAGCTTTCTTT. Translating gives CASSEQGLNTEAFF.

Within the sample, this clone is medium-sized (0.01 to 0.1%). CDR3 protein: CSAWTGSEQYF. The CDR3 DNA reads TGCAGTGCATGGACAGGGAGCGAGCAGTACTTC. The chain carries TRBV20-1 and TRBJ2-7; 8 bases match TRBD1. V was clipped by 6 bases and J by 6 bases; unmatched bases: 4. In germline, CDR1 is DFQATT, CDR2 SNEGSKA (reference sequence). This CDR3 region has 11 residues.

This chain joins TRBV6-4 and TRBJ2-2; D unclear. The germline V gene encodes CDR1 MRHNA and CDR2 SNTAGT. V was trimmed by 5 bases and J by 7 bases, leaving 5 bases between them. The CDR3 consists of 11 residues. The chain's CDR3 is CASSSFGELFF. The CDR3 region has the DNA TGTGCCAGCAGTTCCTTCGGGGAGCTGTTTTTT.

The rearrangement links TRBV5-6 to TRBJ1-2; D may be TRBD1 (5 bases). V was clipped by 0 bases and J by 4 bases, with 13 bases between them. The CDR3 spans 15 residues. Looked up from germline, CDR1 is SGHDT and CDR2 is YYEEEE. CDR3 sequence: CASSLETEFPYGYTF. For the CDR3, the DNA is TGTGCCAGCAGCTTGGAGACAGAGTTTCCCTATGGCTACACCTTC.

The rearrangement joins TRBV5-1 to TRBJ2-1; 8 bases are a match to TRBD2. Trimming removed 4 bases from V and 4 bases from J; junction bases left unmatched: 7. Germline V gene data show CDR1 as SGHRS and CDR2 as YFSETQ. The CDR3 totals 15 residues. CDR3 loop: CASSPSSGLYNEQFF. Here the CDR3 DNA reads TGCGCCAGCAGCCCGTCTAGCGGGCTTTACAATGAGCAGTTCTTC.

V gene TRBV7-2 combines with J gene TRBJ2-3; D might be TRBD1 (5 bases). Trimming took off 3 bases at V and 2 bases at J, with 9 bases between the two ends. Germline V CDR1 and CDR2: SGHTA, FQGNSA. This CDR3 region has 14 residues. The CDR3 protein is CASSLGPLTDTQYF. In DNA form, the CDR3 reads TGTGCCAGCAGCTTGGGGCCGCTCACAGATACGCAGTATTTT.

The chain links TRBV19 to TRBJ2-3; 8 bases agree with TRBD2. The CDR3 loop spans 14 amino acids. CDR1 is LNHDA, CDR2 SQIVND, per germline (reference sequence). V lost 5 bases and J lost 2; bases outside the gene matches: 3. CDR3 bases: TGTGCCAGTAGTTCCGGGGGGGCCACAGATACGCAGTATTTT. Amino acid sequence: CASSSGGATDTQYF.

This chain uses TRBV5-1 with TRBJ1-4, with D perhaps matching TRBD1 (5 bases). The CDR3 spans 16 residues. Germline loops: CDR1 SGHRS, CDR2 YFSETQ. The V and J ends lost 2 bases and 8 bases respectively, with 19 bases between them. CDR3 nucleotide sequence: TGCGCCAGCAGCTTTACCGGGCCCAGGGAACAGGAAAAACTGTTTTTT. This translates into CASSFTGPREQEKLFF.

The chain recombines TRBV7-9 with TRBJ2-7, with 12 nucleotides matching TRBD2. There are 16 residues in the CDR3. The V gene's germline CDR1 is SEHNR and CDR2 FQNEAQ (reference sequence). Trimming took 5 bases from V and 2 from J; bases not matched to a gene: 7. CDR3 loop: CASSQAGLAGAYEQYF. CDR3 in DNA: TGTGCCAGCAGCCAGGCGGGACTAGCGGGTGCCTACGAGCAGTACTTC.

This clone was seen only once. The rearrangement uses TRBV7-2 and TRBJ1-2, with D possibly TRBD1 on 6 matching bases. Germline V CDR1 and CDR2: SGHTA, FQGNSA. The CDR3 loop spans 16 amino acids. With 0 bases removed from V and 4 bases from J, the gap between germline ends came to 15 bases. In nucleotides, the CDR3 is TGTGCCAGCAGCTTAGCCTACAGGGCAGAGGGCTATGGCTACACCTTC. It translates to CASSLAYRAEGYGYTF.

The V call is TRBV5-1, the J call TRBJ2-3, with D possibly TRBD2 on 6 matching bases. Germline CDR1 and CDR2: SGHRS and YFSETQ. Between the trimmed V and J ends, which lost 4 bases and 1 base, there was a span of 10 bases. This CDR3 is built from 14 residues. CDR3 sequence: CASSPGVGTDTQYF. CDR3 bases: TGCGCCAGCAGCCCGGGGGTAGGCACAGATACGCAGTATTTT.

This chain uses TRBV9 with TRBJ2-3; the D gene is possibly TRBD2 (5 bases). Germline assignment: CDR1 SGDLS and CDR2 YYNGEE. Trimming stripped 0 bases from V and 3 bases from J, with 11 bases between. This CDR3 spans 15 amino acids. The CDR3 nucleotides are TGTGCCAGCAGCGTAGGAAGCGGATTGACAGATACGCAGTATTTT. It is translated as CASSVGSGLTDTQYF.

The genes are TRBV9 and TRBJ2-3, with 14 nucleotides matching TRBD2. Germline CDR1 reads SGDLS; CDR2 reads YYNGEE. With V trimmed by 6 bases and J by 6 bases, 6 bases remained unmatched. The CDR3 has 15 residues. The CDR3 reads CASTRGLAGVDTQYF. CDR3 sequence (DNA): TGTGCCAGCACCCGGGGACTAGCGGGGGTGGATACGCAGTATTTT. The whole variable domain, remainder taken from reference TRBV9 and TRBJ2-3, is DSGVTQTPKHLITATGQRVTLRCSPRSGDLSVYWYQQSLDQGLQFLIQYYNGEERAKGNILERFSAQQFPDLHSELNLSSLELGDSALYFCASTRGLAGVDTQYFGPGTRLTVL.

V gene TRBV2 combines with J gene TRBJ1-5; D may be TRBD1 (6 bases). From germline, CDR1 is SNHLY and CDR2 FYNNEI. With 6 bases removed from V and 0 bases from J, the gap between germline ends came to 12 bases. The CDR3 totals 15 residues. The CDR3 protein is CASSGQRNSNQPQHF. For the CDR3, the DNA is TGTGCCAGCAGCGGACAGCGAAATAGCAATCAGCCCCAGCATTTT.

The rearrangement uses TRBV21-1 and TRBJ2-7; TRBD2 was called by the table and not checked on the DNA. TRBV21-1 is termed a pseudogene. This CDR3 comprises 19 residues. The CDR3 loop is CASSIPWGETSGSSYEQYF. In nucleotides, the CDR3 is TGTGCCAGCAGCATCCCCTGGGGGGAGACTAGCGGGAGCTCCTACGAGCAGTACTTC.

The chain carries TRBV7-2 and TRBJ2-3; 7 bases line up with TRBD2. This CDR3 is 15 amino acids long. The trim removed 5 bases at V and 0 bases at J, leaving 5 bases unmatched. Per the germline V gene, CDR1 is SGHTA and CDR2 is FQGNSA. CDR3 sequence reads: CASSRDYLSTDTQYF. The CDR3 DNA reads as TGTGCCAGCAGCCGGGACTATCTGAGCACAGATACGCAGTATTTT.

The count of this clone is one. The rearrangement uses TRBV29-1 and TRBJ1-5; D gene ambiguous. V lost 4 bases and J 0 bases, leaving 10 bases between the germline ends. Germline assignment: CDR1 SQVTM and CDR2 ANQGSEA. CDR3 length: 14 amino acids. The CDR3 bases are TGCAGCGTTGGGGCGGGCTATAGCAATCAGCCCCAGCATTTT. It specifies CSVGAGYSNQPQHF.

V and J are TRBV19 and TRBJ1-5, with TRBD1 identical over 7 bases. This CDR3 is 15 amino acids long. The V gene end was trimmed by 5 bases and the J gene end by 4 bases; junction bases not matched to a gene: 8. The germline V gene encodes CDR1 LNHDA and CDR2 SQIVND (reference sequence). This chain's CDR3 is CASSFGQDPNQPQHF. CDR3 nucleotide sequence: TGTGCCAGTAGTTTTGGACAGGACCCGAATCAGCCCCAGCATTTT.

This chain connects TRBV7-2 to TRBJ2-2; the D gene is possibly TRBD2 (5 bases). The CDR3 length is 14 residues. CDR1 is SGHTA and CDR2 is FQGNSA in the germline V gene. V was clipped by 5 bases and J by 5 bases, with 12 bases between them. The CDR3 nucleotides are TGTGCCAGCAGCCCAGGAGGTATGACCGGGGAGCTGTTTTTT. It specifies CASSPGGMTGELFF.

The CDR3 nucleotides read TGTGCCACGGGAACAGGGGTTTTCGAGCAGTACTTC. As protein: CATGTGVFEQYF. The chain employs TRBV19 and TRBJ2-7; 7 nucleotides line up with TRBD1. V lost 10 bases to trimming and J lost 6 bases; unmatched junction nucleotides: 9. The CDR3 totals 12 residues. Germline CDR1 is LNHDA and CDR2 is SQIVND (reference sequence). Based on the CDR3 plus reference TRBV19 and TRBJ2-7, the full variable domain is DGGITQSPKYLFRKEGQNVTLSCEQNLNHDAMYWYRQDPGQGLRLIYYSQIVNDFQKGDIAEGYSVSREKKESFPLTVTSAQKNPTAFYLCATGTGVFEQYFGPGTRLTVT.